The 23 T cell receptor beta chains below all came from one sample that was sequenced in a study of blood T cell repertoires in COVID-19. Assay used: immunoSEQ multiplex PCR; TCRdb lists only in-frame clones, some missing. The table includes fewer than 500,000 clones, 81% detected once. The sample consisted of peripheral blood. Receptors were obtained from a human donor with acute or convalescent COVID-19. The donor label of this sample is uncertain.

The chain uses TRBV5-5 and TRBJ1-2; D ambiguous. Germline CDR1 and CDR2: SGHKS and YYEKEE (reference sequence). CDR3 length: 14 residues. V was clipped by 0 bases and J by 8 bases, with 14 bases between them. CDR3 sequence (DNA): TGTGCCAGCAGCTTGGCCGGGGTAGCTCTAGGCTACACCTTC. Translated: CASSLAGVALGYTF.

A remark on this clone: The identical CDR3 is also encoded by other nucleotide sequences in the sample. This rearrangement joins TRBV19 to TRBJ1-2; 9 bases map to TRBD1. J lost 5 bases, V lost 6 bases, and 4 bases had no gene match. CDR1 is LNHDA, CDR2 SQIVND, per germline (reference sequence). CDR3 length: 13 amino acids. CDR3 protein: CASSRTGDYGYTF. The CDR3 DNA follows: TGTGCCAGTAGCCGGACAGGGGATTATGGCTACACCTTC.

This clone was seen just once. The chain combines TRBV6-4 with TRBJ2-3; TRBD1 agrees at 7 bases. CDR1 MRHNA and CDR2 SNTAGT come from the germline V gene. CDR3 length: 16 amino acids. The trim removed 5 bases at V and 0 bases at J, leaving 8 bases unmatched. Written as DNA, the CDR3 is TGTGCCAGCAGTAGAGGTGGGGACAGAAGCACAGATACGCAGTATTTT. Its translation is CASSRGGDRSTDTQYF.

This chain uses TRBV20-1 with TRBJ1-2, with D perhaps TRBD1 (6 bases). With 3 bases removed from V and 8 bases from J, the gap between germline ends came to 19 bases. The CDR3 has 14 amino acids. CDR1 and CDR2 from the germline V gene are DFQATT and SNEGSKA (reference sequence). CDR3 in DNA: TGCAGTGCTAGTGCTGGGGGCCAAGGTGAGGGCTACACCTTC. Its protein is CSASAGGQGEGYTF.

The chain has TRBV7-9 and TRBJ1-4; D might be TRBD1 (5 bases). Trimming cost V 4 bases and J 5 bases, with 17 bases left between them. The germline gives CDR1 SEHNR, CDR2 FQNEAQ (reference sequence). The CDR3 consists of 16 residues. The CDR3 region is CASSSGSAGRNEKLFF. The CDR3 nucleotides read TGTGCCAGCAGCTCCGGGTCGGCAGGGCGGAATGAAAAACTGTTTTTT.

V gene TRBV30 combines with J gene TRBJ1-5; D is ambiguous. CDR1 and CDR2 from the germline V gene are GTSNPN and SVGIG (reference sequence). The CDR3 loop spans 15 amino acids. V lost 0 bases, J lost 4 bases, and 13 bases lay in between. The CDR3 DNA follows: TGTGCCTGGAGTGTTGACTCCGGAAAGAATCAGCCCCAGCATTTT. This translates into CAWSVDSGKNQPQHF.

The J gene is TRBJ2-5, the V gene TRBV19; 9 bases agree with TRBD2. CDR1 and CDR2 from the germline V gene are LNHDA and SQIVND (reference sequence). The CDR3 is 14 amino acids. The trim removed 8 bases at V and 4 bases at J, leaving 8 bases unmatched. The CDR3 DNA is TGTGCCAGTTTGGATAGCGGGGGAGGAGAGACCCAGTACTTC. This gives the protein CASLDSGGGETQYF.

Turning to this clone: Other nucleotide sequences from this sample produce the same CDR3. The chain recombines TRBV12-3 or TRBV12-4 with TRBJ2-7, with unresolved D. This CDR3 comprises 12 residues. Between the trimmed V and J ends, which lost 3 bases and 0 bases, there was a span of 3 bases. This CDR3 reads CASSFNSYEQYF. In DNA form, the CDR3 reads TGTGCCAGCAGTTTTAACTCCTACGAGCAGTACTTC.

This clone was found a few times. This rearrangement joins TRBV4-2 to TRBJ1-4; 7 bases line up with TRBD1. Germline loops: CDR1 LGHNA, CDR2 YNFKEQ. The junction had 6 bases not matched to a gene; V was cut back by 4 bases and J by 4 bases. This CDR3 contains 15 residues. The DNA for the CDR3 is TGTGCCAGCAGCCTCGGACAGGTCATTAATGAAAAACTGTTTTTT. This translates into CASSLGQVINEKLFF.

The chain is built from TRBV10-2 and TRBJ1-1; D gene unclear. CDR3 length equals 14 residues. Germline CDR1 reads WSHSY; CDR2 reads SAAADI. V was cut by 4 bases and J by 6 bases, with 15 bases left in between. CDR3 sequence (DNA): TGCGCCAGCAGTGGGGGAGACTCCAACTCTGAAGCTTTCTTT. Residues: CASSGGDSNSEAFF.

To note about this clone: Additional DNA sequences in this sample encode the identical CDR3. This chain links TRBV7-2 with TRBJ2-1; TRBD2 agrees at 9 bases. V trimming: 5 bases; J trimming: 8 bases; junction bases outside the gene matches: 7. The CDR3 sequence is 14 residues long. Germline values: CDR1 SGHTA, CDR2 FQGNSA. The CDR3 DNA reads TGTGCCAGCAGCCCTGGACTAGCGCGCGATGAGCAGTTCTTC. This sequence encodes CASSPGLARDEQFF.

This chain connects TRBV12-5 to TRBJ1-1; 7 bases fit TRBD1. The CDR3 runs to 13 residues. Per the germline V gene, CDR1 is LGHNT and CDR2 is FRNRAP. With V trimmed by 6 bases and J by 6 bases, 7 bases remained unmatched. The CDR3 region is CASGSDRVSEAFF. The CDR3, as DNA: TGTGCTAGTGGCTCCGACAGGGTCTCTGAAGCTTTCTTT.

This chain uses TRBV18 with TRBJ2-3, with 8 positions matching TRBD1. Trimming cost V 2 bases and J 7 bases; bases outside gene matches: 2. Germline V gene data show CDR1 as KGHSH and CDR2 as LQKENI. The CDR3 has 13 residues. The CDR3 DNA is TGTGCCAGCTCACCAGGGACAGGCAATACGCAGTATTTT. Its translation is CASSPGTGNTQYF.

V and J are TRBV5-1 and TRBJ2-7; 7 bases are shared with TRBD1. This CDR3 comprises 14 residues. Trimming took 4 bases from V and 3 from J; bases not matched to a gene: 7. Looked up from germline, CDR1 is SGHRS and CDR2 is YFSETQ. This chain's CDR3 is CASSVAGTDYEQYF. DNA for the CDR3: TGCGCCAGCAGCGTCGCCGGGACAGACTACGAGCAGTACTTC.

The chain has TRBV2 and TRBJ2-7, with TRBD2 identical over 11 bases. CDR1 SNHLY and CDR2 FYNNEI come from the germline V gene. V shed 3 bases and J 2 bases; nucleotides not matched to a gene: 12. The length of the CDR3 is 18 residues. In nucleotides, the CDR3 is TGTGCCAGCAGTGAGAAGGTAGTTGGACTAGCGGGTACCTACGAGCAGTACTTC. This encodes CASSEKVVGLAGTYEQYF.

This sequence joins TRBV27 and TRBJ1-2; no definite D call. This CDR3 spans 13 amino acids. Trimming stripped 7 bases from V and 1 base from J, with 10 bases between. Germline loops: CDR1 MNHEY, CDR2 SMNVEV (reference sequence). This CDR3 is CASKARNNYGYTF. CDR3 coding DNA: TGTGCCAGCAAGGCGCGGAATAACTATGGCTACACCTTC.

The V call is TRBV18, the J call TRBJ1-1; D not resolved. CDR1 and CDR2 from the germline V gene are KGHSH and LQKENI. Between the trimmed V and J ends, which lost 5 bases and 2 bases, there was a span of 12 bases. The CDR3 contains 14 residues. CDR3 in amino acids: CASSADTRNTEAFF. The CDR3 DNA reads TGTGCCAGCTCAGCAGACACGAGAAACACTGAAGCTTTCTTT.

The chain carries TRBV5-1 and TRBJ2-7, with D maybe TRBD1 (5 bases). V was trimmed by 2 bases and J by 2 bases, leaving 11 bases between them. Germline CDR1 reads SGHRS; CDR2 reads YFSETQ. The CDR3 spans 14 residues. The CDR3 region is CASSLTWGPYEQYF. The CDR3, as DNA: TGCGCCAGCAGCTTAACCTGGGGCCCCTACGAGCAGTACTTC.

This clone was counted once. The gene calls are TRBV30 and TRBJ2-7; 9 nucleotides match TRBD1. V dropped 0 bases and J dropped 6; count of bases not matched to a gene: 6. Per the germline V gene, CDR1 is GTSNPN and CDR2 is SVGIG (reference sequence). The length of the CDR3 is 14 residues. The CDR3 reads CAWSVGTGSIEQYF. The CDR3 region has the DNA TGTGCCTGGAGTGTAGGGACAGGGTCGATCGAGCAGTACTTC.

The rearrangement joins TRBV4-2 to TRBJ1-2, with TRBD1 identical over 7 bases. With V trimmed by 1 base and J by 5 bases, 7 bases remained unmatched. The length of the CDR3 is 15 residues. Germline-derived CDR1 and CDR2 are LGHNA and YNFKEQ. This CDR3 is CASSQVGGAEYGYTF. CDR3 sequence (DNA): TGTGCCAGCAGCCAAGTAGGGGGCGCGGAGTATGGCTACACCTTC.

The V gene is TRBV7-8, the J gene TRBJ2-7; 8 bases align to TRBD1. The CDR3 runs 15 residues. Germline CDR1 SGHVS, CDR2 FQNEAQ. Trimming took 5 bases from V and 3 from J; bases not matched to a gene: 9. CDR3 protein: CASSPSRTGNYEQYF. The CDR3 DNA sequence: TGTGCCAGCAGCCCATCTCGGACAGGGAACTACGAGCAGTACTTC.

The chain couples TRBV5-6 to TRBJ1-2; 7 nucleotides match TRBD1. The CDR3 is made up of 18 amino acids. V shed 0 bases, J shed 0 bases, and the junction held 11 bases outside the gene matches. Germline loops: CDR1 SGHDT, CDR2 YYEEEE. The CDR3 is CASSLVGSGGTANYGYTF. The CDR3 DNA sequence: TGTGCCAGCAGCTTGGTTGGTTCGGGGGGGACAGCTAACTATGGCTACACCTTC.

The chain has TRBV18 and TRBJ1-1, with 9 bases that match TRBD1. The V and J ends lost 3 bases and 0 bases, in that order; junction bases with no gene match: 2. From germline, CDR1 is KGHSH and CDR2 LQKENI. The CDR3 has 15 amino acids. The CDR3 is CASSPTGGLNTEAFF. The CDR3 DNA is TGTGCCAGCTCACCTACAGGGGGCCTGAACACTGAAGCTTTCTTT. Variable domain in full (rest from reference TRBV18 and TRBJ1-1): NAGVMQNPRHLVRRRGQEARLRCSPMKGHSHVYWYRQLPEEGLKFMVYLQKENIIDESGMPKERFSAEFPKEGPSILRIQQVVRGDSAAYFCASSPTGGLNTEAFFGQGTRLTVV.